The entry below describes one TCR beta chain. Its antigen is unknown. With 5 bases clipped from V and 9 bases from J, the junction kept 10 bases outside the gene matches. CDR3 length equals 14 residues. The germline V gene has CDR1 SGHRS and CDR2 YFSETQ. A second 7 to 11 cycle PCR used barcoded and J-beta primers. TCRdb reanalysed the 5' RACE reads using MiXCR and keeps one entry per CDR3 protein. The sample consists of approximately 690,000 distinct CDR3 sequences, roughly 50% of them appearing once. The record originates from a study of blood T cells in healthy people across ages. Study details: Per every two T cells, about one barcoded beta molecule was captured by template switching. Points from the study as a whole: Older individuals had lower TCR beta diversity per million T cells (the decline was roughly linear).

The sample was blood. This TCR derives from a man in his sixties in good health. This chain connects TRBV5-1 to TRBJ2-1, with 8 bases that match TRBD2. CDR3 residues: CASRDGGAVGEQFF. The CDR3 coding sequence is TGCGCCAGCAGGGACGGGGGGGCTGTAGGTGAGCAGTTCTTC.